Below, 6 T cell receptor beta chains from the same sample are listed, as sequenced in a study of cytomegalovirus exposure and HLA in healthy donors. Researchers ran the PCR with 60 Vbeta and 13 Jbeta primers. Sequencing was performed with immunoSEQ multiplex PCR; in TCRdb, only in-frame clones are kept and a portion is missing. The sample shows over 35,000 clones, and approximately 1.7% sits with its ten largest clones. The sequenced sample consisted of PBMCs. The receptor set was obtained from a woman between 25 and 40 years old in good health and CMV-seronegative.

This chain joins TRBV29-1 and TRBJ2-7; 7 bases fit TRBD1. Germline CDR1 is SQVTM and CDR2 is ANQGSEA. Unmatched junction bases numbered 4, after V lost 5 bases and J lost 3 bases. The CDR3 totals 12 residues. The CDR3, as DNA: TGCAGCGTTTCGCCAGGGGGCTACGAGCAGTACTTC. It specifies CSVSPGGYEQYF.

The V gene is TRBV4-3, the J gene TRBJ2-7; maybe TRBD1 (6 bases). V shed 0 bases and J shed 2 bases, with 11 bases lying between them. This CDR3 is 15 amino acids long. Germline V gene data show CDR1 as LGHNA and CDR2 as YSLEER. The CDR3 spells CASSQESGETYEQYF. The CDR3, as DNA: TGCGCCAGCAGCCAAGAGTCAGGGGAGACCTACGAGCAGTACTTC.

The chain combines TRBV10-2 with TRBJ2-5; 8 bases agree with TRBD1. The CDR3 contains 15 residues. Germline CDR1 WSHSY, CDR2 SAAADI. V lost 6 bases and J lost 4; bases outside the gene matches: 10. This CDR3 is CASRGRGLLRETQYF. DNA for the CDR3: TGCGCCAGCAGGGGCAGGGGGCTTCTGAGAGAGACCCAGTACTTC.

V and J are TRBV10-1 and TRBJ1-2, with D uncertain. The germline gives CDR1 WNHNN, CDR2 SYGVQD (reference sequence). Trimming stripped 4 bases from V and 4 bases from J, with 10 bases between. The CDR3 is 13 amino acids. The CDR3 DNA sequence: TGCGCCAGCAGTGTTGCGGGGTCCTATGGCTACACCTTC. The encoded protein is CASSVAGSYGYTF.

The chain has TRBV6-5 and TRBJ2-1; D not resolved. Germline CDR1 MNHEY, CDR2 SVGAGI. Trimming took 2 bases from V and 0 from J, leaving 11 bases between them. This CDR3 region has 16 residues. For the CDR3, the DNA is TGTGCCAGCAGTTACATAGTTGGTTCCTCCTACAATGAGCAGTTCTTC. Translated: CASSYIVGSSYNEQFF.

The V and J genes are TRBV9 and TRBJ2-7; 12 bases align to TRBD2. V gave up 4 bases and J gave up 6 bases; unmatched junction bases: 8. Germline V gene sequence: CDR1 SGDLS, CDR2 YYNGEE. The CDR3 totals 15 residues. The CDR3 region has the DNA TGTGCCAGCAGCCCGAATCTAGCGGGAGGGTCCGAGCAGTACTTC. Its protein is CASSPNLAGGSEQYF.